This T cell receptor (beta chain) was observed in a study of T cell responses to AZD1222 COVID-19 vaccine. About this clone itself: Its antigen is unidentified.

CDR1 and CDR2 (germline): MGHRA, YSYEKL. Trimming stripped 3 bases from V and 3 bases from J, with 11 bases between. The CDR3 is 14 amino acids. Clones were read by immunoSEQ multiplex PCR, and TCRdb kept only the in-frame ones, dropping some. The profile shows about 110,000 clones, 92% of them singletons. Study outcomes and limitations: Repertoire collection took place solely once the T cell response had peaked. Just a handful of people given AZD1222 tested seropositive at baseline. Vaccination with two AZD1222 doses was followed by a rise in Spike-specific TCR breadth and depth. Possibly, clonal diversity was underestimated; donors were largely white British and included more females.

The chain combines TRBV4-1 with TRBJ1-1; D ambiguous. This TCR derives from an adult who received the AZD1222 COVID-19 vaccine. Sequenced here: peripheral blood, sampled 28 days after the second AZD1222 dose. The CDR3 sequence is CASSHPGMDTEAFF. CDR3 sequence (DNA): TGCGCCAGCAGCCACCCCGGGATGGACACTGAAGCTTTCTTT.